The 2 T cell receptor beta chains below come from one sample, sequenced in a study of blood T cell repertoires in COVID-19. The assay was immunoSEQ multiplex PCR, and TCRdb's table has in-frame clones only and misses some. There are roughly 75,000 clones in the sample; just under 85% occur only once, and 28% lies in the top ten. The sequenced sample was peripheral blood. These receptors were taken from a man aged 70-80 years with acute or convalescent COVID-19.

This rearrangement joins TRBV19 to TRBJ2-7; D remains unclear. The CDR3 totals 13 residues. CDR1 and CDR2 (germline): LNHDA, SQIVND (reference sequence). The V and J ends lost 3 bases and 2 bases respectively, with 8 bases between them. The CDR3 protein is CASSMQKAYEQYF. The CDR3 coding sequence is TGTGCCAGTAGTATGCAGAAAGCCTACGAGCAGTACTTC. Filled out from reference TRBV19 and TRBJ2-7, the complete variable domain reads DGGITQSPKYLFRKEGQNVTLSCEQNLNHDAMYWYRQDPGQGLRLIYYSQIVNDFQKGDIAEGYSVSREKKESFPLTVTSAQKNPTAFYLCASSMQKAYEQYFGPGTRLTVT.

This clone was counted once. This sequence joins TRBV19 and TRBJ1-1, with D unclear. This CDR3 region has 14 residues. The V end was cut by 2 bases, the J end by 3 bases, with 10 bases between. Per the germline V gene, CDR1 is LNHDA and CDR2 is SQIVND (reference sequence). CDR3 sequence (DNA): TGTGCCAGTAGTATAAATGGGGAGGACACTGAAGCTTTCTTT. Translated, it gives CASSINGEDTEAFF.